This T cell receptor (beta chain) was observed in a study of regulatory T cells in long-lasting Graves disease. Findings and limits, study-wide: Peripheral blood, not thyroid tissue, was the sole material studied.

In building TCR beta libraries, iRepertoire HTBI primers were used together with Arm-PCR of CDR3 regions. TCRdb redid the calling of the multiplex PCR reads with MiXCR, one entry per CDR3 protein. The sample has 400,000 to 450,000 distinct CDR3 sequences, 16% seen once. The time point denotes: newly diagnosed GD, antithyroid drugs for less than 3 months. RNA extracted from PBMCs served as the sequencing template. This clonotype was observed many times. Its target is unknown. A further study also used this sample, focusing on T cells in Graves' hyperthyroidism and ophthalmopathy. That source adds: Graves' hyperthyroidism is called stable when ophthalmopathy does not progress within 18 months.

Sample: peripheral blood mononuclear cells (PBMCs), taken at new diagnosis, from a patient treated with antithyroid drugs. The origin of this receptor is a woman aged 25 to 39 with Graves disease.

CDR3: CASSHTVRYLSGNTIYF. Here the CDR3 DNA reads TGTGCCAGCAGTCACACAGTCCGGTACCTCTCTGGAAACACCATATATTTT. This sequence joins TRBV3-1 and TRBJ1-3; D is ambiguous. The V end lost 6 bases, the J end lost 0 bases, and 18 bases lay between the germline ends. Per the germline V gene, CDR1 is LGHDT and CDR2 is YNNKEL (reference sequence). The CDR3 consists of 17 residues. Full variable domain (remainder filled in from reference TRBV3-1 and TRBJ1-3): DTAVSQTPKYLVTQMGNDKSIKCEQNLGHDTMYWYKQDSKKFLKIMFSYNNKELIINETVPNRFSPKSPDKAHLNLHINSLELGDSAVYFCASSHTVRYLSGNTIYFGEGSWLTVV.